These T cell receptor beta chains were read from a single sample in a study of blood T cell repertoires in COVID-19. Only in-frame clones appear in the TCRdb table, and some are missing; sequencing was by immunoSEQ multiplex PCR. Found here are more than 300,000 clones, about 90% of them singletons; the top ten hold approximately 1.8%. The sequenced sample consisted of peripheral blood. These receptors were collected from a woman aged 25 to 39 with COVID-19, enrolled during active disease. Each CDR3 is given with its conserved first and last residue.

CDR3aa | j_gene | v_gene
CAWSVRTDIGELFF | TRBJ2-2 | TRBV30
CASKMDRFSTDTQYF | TRBJ2-3 | TRBV6-4
CASSQDLQRFGSYNEQFF | TRBJ2-1 | TRBV4-3
CASSPSMEETQYF | TRBJ2-5 | TRBV5-6
CASSSWGRGMNTEAFF | TRBJ1-1 | TRBV5-6
CASSLQGLASGELFF | TRBJ2-2 | TRBV7-3
CASSYHQGNQPQHF | TRBJ1-5 | TRBV6-2/TRBV6-3
CASSLGDNTQYF | TRBJ2-3 | TRBV5-4
CASTPGFSQPQHF | TRBJ1-5 | TRBV19
CAWSMGQIESTLHF | TRBJ1-6 | TRBV30
CASSQDLDRVGETQYF | TRBJ2-5 | TRBV4-2
CASSLPGTSGGNTQYF | TRBJ2-3 | TRBV2
CASTLTGPNYGYTF | TRBJ1-2 | TRBV25-1
CASSAAYTEAFF | TRBJ1-1 | TRBV28
CASSSGGAINEQFF | TRBJ2-1 | TRBV9
CASSRTGLALTTQYF | TRBJ2-5 | TRBV7-9
CAISQQGNQPQHF | TRBJ1-5 | TRBV10-3
CASSPRTGGRAFF | TRBJ1-1 | TRBV3-1/TRBV3-2
CASSVRLAGGPTDTQYF | TRBJ2-3 | TRBV9
CASSPLGGNYGYTF | TRBJ1-2 | TRBV7-6
CASSRVTEAFF | TRBJ1-1 | TRBV6-2/TRBV6-3
CASRKRGGPNEQFF | TRBJ2-1 | TRBV19
CASRQHSGLAAYEQYF | TRBJ2-7 | TRBV11-2
CASSLSLTTDTQYF | TRBJ2-3 | TRBV7-9
CASSPYGQGANYGYTF | TRBJ1-2 | TRBV19
CASSIDAGGGGEAFF | TRBJ1-1 | TRBV19
CATSEADSYTGELFF | TRBJ2-2 | TRBV24-1
CATRDSLLNSPLHF | TRBJ1-6 | TRBV25-1
CASTRKGTGANVLTF | TRBJ2-6 | TRBV3-1/TRBV3-2
CASSIRSGTSGTDTQYF | TRBJ2-3 | TRBV19
CASSYSRDRGNQPQHF | TRBJ1-5 | TRBV6-5
CASSESGGLGYTF | TRBJ1-2 | TRBV2
CASSPQGHSGNTIYF | TRBJ1-3 | TRBV11-3
CASSGLGYGYTF | TRBJ1-2 | TRBV9
CASSVGTGFEKLFF | TRBJ1-4 | TRBV9
CASSEGSRGGKVFQPQHF | TRBJ1-5 | TRBV6-4
CASSLAGGVAYNEQFF | TRBJ2-1 | TRBV11-2
CASSLGTSVNYEQYF | TRBJ2-7 | TRBV7-2
CASSPPDRFYTIYF | TRBJ1-3 | TRBV18
CASSPGTVYGYTF | TRBJ1-2 | TRBV6-2/TRBV6-3